The 5 T cell receptor beta chains below come from one sample, sequenced in a study of cytomegalovirus exposure and HLA in healthy donors (dated by TCRdb to 2015 to 2018). Libraries were made using the immunoSEQ multiplex PCR assay. For the multiplex PCR, a mixture combining 60 forward primers for TCR Vbeta segments and 13 reverse primers for TCR Jbeta segments was used. Not all clones reach the TCRdb copy of this immuneACCESS table, which keeps in-frame sequences only. Checked studies attribute under half of the gap to unresolved V genes and leave the rest unexplained. The sample table holds approximately 170,000 clones, of which about 84% were seen once. 1% to 1.5% of the sample comes from the top ten. Sequencing used PBMCs. These receptors came from a middle-aged man in good health and CMV-seropositive.

The chain couples TRBV5-1 to TRBJ1-1, with TRBD1 identical over 10 bases. The CDR3 spans 15 residues. V lost 4 bases to trimming and J lost 3 bases; unmatched junction nucleotides: 6. CDR1 and CDR2 (germline): SGHRS, YFSETQ. This CDR3 is CASSGGQGWDTEAFF. The CDR3 region has the DNA TGCGCCAGCAGCGGGGGACAGGGGTGGGACACTGAAGCTTTCTTT.

CDR3 sequence (DNA): TGTGCCAGCAGTCTCGGACAGGGCTTACAGCCCCAGCATTTT. Translated, it gives CASSLGQGLQPQHF. This rearrangement joins TRBV28 to TRBJ1-5; TRBD1 matches at 8 bases. The CDR3 totals 14 residues. J gave up 7 bases and V 5 bases, and 7 bases lay outside the gene matches. CDR1 is MDHEN and CDR2 is SYDVKM in the germline V gene. The complete variable domain, with remaining parts taken from reference TRBV28 and TRBJ1-5, reads DVKVTQSSRYLVKRTGEKVFLECVQDMDHENMFWYRQDPGLGLRLIYFSYDVKMKEKGDIPEGYSVSREKKERFSLILESASTNQTSMYLCASSLGQGLQPQHFGDGTRLSIL.

The chain has TRBV21-1 and TRBJ1-2; no check of the table's D call, TRBD1, against the DNA was made. TRBV21-1 is reported as a pseudogene. The CDR3 runs 13 residues. The CDR3 protein is CASTVDRGISYTF. In nucleotides, the CDR3 is TGTGCCAGCACCGTGGACAGGGGGATAAGCTACACCTTC.

The chain combines TRBV28 with TRBJ1-2; 10 positions match TRBD1. The CDR3 runs to 15 residues. Germline values: CDR1 MDHEN, CDR2 SYDVKM. Trimming took 6 bases from V and 6 from J; bases not matched to a gene: 10. The CDR3 DNA follows: TGTGCCAGCAGAACCCGAAGGGACAGGGGAGATGGCTACACCTTC. Translated, it gives CASRTRRDRGDGYTF.

The chain has TRBV27 and TRBJ2-1; D call uncertain. This CDR3 comprises 15 residues. Germline V lookup: CDR1 MNHEY, CDR2 SMNVEV (reference sequence). V lost 4 bases to trimming and J lost 0 bases, with 10 bases between them. CDR3 sequence reads: CASSSVLASYNEQFF. The CDR3 region has the DNA TGTGCCAGCAGTTCGGTACTCGCCTCCTACAATGAGCAGTTCTTC.